The T cell receptor (beta chain) under discussion was sequenced for a study of shared clonotypes between healthy human individuals. V trimming: 3 bases; J trimming: 4 bases; junction bases outside the gene matches: 8. The CDR3 extends over 16 amino acids. CDR1 is MDHEN, CDR2 SYDVKM, per germline. As for this clone: Its antigen is not identified.

This table comes from immunoSEQ multiplex PCR, and its TCRdb copy is limited to in-frame clones, with some not included. The sample lists some 690,000 clones; about 90% were seen once. Points from the study as a whole: Non-shared clonotypes were found to have lower generation probabilities than the clonotypes that were shared by all four of the sorted-subset donors. Clonotype sharing among donors was expected to depend on sequencing depth.

The receptor was derived from a man aged 18 to 29 in good health. Some clones in this sample may be carry-over from other donors' samples. The chain employs TRBV28 and TRBJ2-2, with 7 bases lining up with TRBD1. What was sequenced was memory CD8+ T cells from PBMCs. Described subset: CD45RO+ cells pooled with CCR7-negative TemRA cells. The CDR3 here is CASSLVRDSPTGELFF. The DNA of the CDR3 is TGTGCCAGCAGTTTGGTCCGGGACAGTCCCACCGGGGAGCTGTTTTTT. Full variable domain (remainder filled in from reference TRBV28 and TRBJ2-2): DVKVTQSSRYLVKRTGEKVFLECVQDMDHENMFWYRQDPGLGLRLIYFSYDVKMKEKGDIPEGYSVSREKKERFSLILESASTNQTSMYLCASSLVRDSPTGELFFGEGSRLTVL.